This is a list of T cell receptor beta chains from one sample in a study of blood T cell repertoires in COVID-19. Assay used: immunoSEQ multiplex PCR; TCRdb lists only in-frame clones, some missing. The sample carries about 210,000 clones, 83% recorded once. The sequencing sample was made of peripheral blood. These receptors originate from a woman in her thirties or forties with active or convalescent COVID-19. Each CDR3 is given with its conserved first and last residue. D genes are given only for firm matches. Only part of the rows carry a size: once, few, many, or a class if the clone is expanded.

CDR3nt: TGTGCCAGCAGCGTAGAAGAGGGTAGAGAAAAACTGTTTTTT
CDR3aa: CASSVEEGREKLFF
j_gene: TRBJ1-4
d_gene: .
abundance: .
v_gene: TRBV9

CDR3nt: TGCAGTGATTACAGTGTAGAAGGCTACACCTTC
CDR3aa: CSDYSVEGYTF
j_gene: TRBJ1-2
d_gene: .
abundance: .
v_gene: TRBV20-1

CDR3nt: TGTGCTAGTGGTCCCTCGACTCTACACGAAGATACGCAGTATTTT
CDR3aa: CASGPSTLHEDTQYF
j_gene: TRBJ2-3
d_gene: .
abundance: .
v_gene: TRBV12-5

CDR3nt: TGTGCCAGCTCACAGGGGGCGGTAGGGGCCAACGTCCTGACTTTC
CDR3aa: CASSQGAVGANVLTF
j_gene: TRBJ2-6
d_gene: TRBD1
abundance: .
v_gene: TRBV18

CDR3nt: TGTGCCAGCTCACTATCAACAGACCACTATGGCTACACCTTC
CDR3aa: CASSLSTDHYGYTF
j_gene: TRBJ1-2
d_gene: .
abundance: .
v_gene: TRBV18

CDR3nt: TGTGCCAGCAGCCTGGACAGGGCGAGCTCTGGAAACACCATATATTTT
CDR3aa: CASSLDRASSGNTIYF
j_gene: TRBJ1-3
d_gene: TRBD1
abundance: .
v_gene: TRBV7-8

CDR3nt: TGTGCCAGCAGCACCGGACTAGCGGGGAACACAGATACGCAGTATTTT
CDR3aa: CASSTGLAGNTDTQYF
j_gene: TRBJ2-3
d_gene: TRBD2
abundance: .
v_gene: TRBV5-4

CDR3nt: TGTGCCAGTAGAGCGGGGGCCGGAGGCTACACCTTC
CDR3aa: CASRAGAGGYTF
j_gene: TRBJ1-2
d_gene: .
abundance: .
v_gene: TRBV19

CDR3nt: TGTGCCAGCAGTTTCCCCACAGGGAACCCCTACAATGAGCAGTTCTTC
CDR3aa: CASSFPTGNPYNEQFF
j_gene: TRBJ2-1
d_gene: .
abundance: .
v_gene: TRBV27

CDR3nt: TGTGCCAGTAAAGGACAGGTACCGAACACTGAAGCTTTCTTT
CDR3aa: CASKGQVPNTEAFF
j_gene: TRBJ1-1
d_gene: TRBD1
abundance: .
v_gene: TRBV19

CDR3nt: TGTGCCACCAGTGAGCCGGGACAGGGGGCCTATGGCTACACCTTC
CDR3aa: CATSEPGQGAYGYTF
j_gene: TRBJ1-2
d_gene: TRBD1
abundance: .
v_gene: TRBV24-1

CDR3nt: TGTGCCAGCAGCTTCCTAGCGGGGGGGGTCAATGAGCAGTTCTTC
CDR3aa: CASSFLAGGVNEQFF
j_gene: TRBJ2-1
d_gene: TRBD2
abundance: .
v_gene: TRBV13

CDR3nt: TGTGCCAGCAGTCCTCCGGGGGGGGTTCGGACCCAGTACTTC
CDR3aa: CASSPPGGVRTQYF
j_gene: TRBJ2-5
d_gene: TRBD2
abundance: .
v_gene: TRBV28

CDR3nt: TGTGCCAGCAGCCAAGCACAGGGGTCTACCTACGAGCAGTACTTC
CDR3aa: CASSQAQGSTYEQYF
j_gene: TRBJ2-7
d_gene: TRBD1
abundance: .
v_gene: TRBV4-2

CDR3nt: TGTGCCAGTAAATTTGGGGGCAGTCGGAACACTGAAGCTTTCTTT
CDR3aa: CASKFGGSRNTEAFF
j_gene: TRBJ1-1
d_gene: .
abundance: .
v_gene: TRBV19

CDR3nt: TGTGCCAGCAGCCCACGGTCGGGAAGGGAACTGTTTTTT
CDR3aa: CASSPRSGRELFF
j_gene: TRBJ1-4
d_gene: .
abundance: .
v_gene: TRBV7-2

CDR3nt: TGTGCCAGCACCCACAGGGGGAATCCGGGACAGGGAAGAAACACCATATATTTT
CDR3aa: CASTHRGNPGQGRNTIYF
j_gene: TRBJ1-3
d_gene: TRBD1
abundance: .
v_gene: TRBV7-3

CDR3nt: TGTGCCAGCAGTTACTTCCTAGGGACAGGGGGTGACACCGGGGAGCTGTTTTTT
CDR3aa: CASSYFLGTGGDTGELFF
j_gene: TRBJ2-2
d_gene: TRBD1
abundance: .
v_gene: TRBV6-2/TRBV6-3

CDR3nt: TGTGCCAGCAGTTACTCCGGGGGGTCCTACGAGCAGTACTTC
CDR3aa: CASSYSGGSYEQYF
j_gene: TRBJ2-7
d_gene: TRBD2
abundance: many
v_gene: TRBV6-5

CDR3nt: TGTGCCAGCAGTGGACAGGGGGGGGTAGATCAGCCCCAGCATTTT
CDR3aa: CASSGQGGVDQPQHF
j_gene: TRBJ1-5
d_gene: TRBD1
abundance: .
v_gene: TRBV25-1

CDR3nt: TGTGCCAGCAGCTCAGGACAGACCCTCTCCTACGAGCAGTACTTC
CDR3aa: CASSSGQTLSYEQYF
j_gene: TRBJ2-7
d_gene: .
abundance: .
v_gene: TRBV11-2

CDR3nt: TGTGCCACCAGCCGAGTTCGCGAGTACACAGATACGCAGTATTTT
CDR3aa: CATSRVREYTDTQYF
j_gene: TRBJ2-3
d_gene: .
abundance: few
v_gene: TRBV15

CDR3nt: TGTGCCAGCAGTGAGAGGGACAGACCTTACGAGCAGTACTTC
CDR3aa: CASSERDRPYEQYF
j_gene: TRBJ2-7
d_gene: TRBD1
abundance: .
v_gene: TRBV6-1

CDR3nt: TGTGCCAGCAGCCTAGGGGGACAGTTCAATGAGCAGTTCTTC
CDR3aa: CASSLGGQFNEQFF
j_gene: TRBJ2-1
d_gene: TRBD1
abundance: .
v_gene: TRBV7-6

CDR3nt: TGTGCCAGTAGTATAGCCCGGTTGGGGGCGTATAGCAATCAGCCCCAGCATTTT
CDR3aa: CASSIARLGAYSNQPQHF
j_gene: TRBJ1-5
d_gene: .
abundance: .
v_gene: TRBV19

CDR3nt: TGTGCCAGCAGACCGGGACAGGTCTACAATGAGCAGTTCTTC
CDR3aa: CASRPGQVYNEQFF
j_gene: TRBJ2-1
d_gene: TRBD1
abundance: .
v_gene: TRBV6-5

CDR3nt: TGTGCCACCAGTCCCGGGACAGGGGCATTTGAGACCCAGTACTTC
CDR3aa: CATSPGTGAFETQYF
j_gene: TRBJ2-5
d_gene: TRBD1
abundance: .
v_gene: TRBV24-1

CDR3nt: TGCGCCAGCAGCTTGGCAGGGGTCGCAAACGGCTACACCTTC
CDR3aa: CASSLAGVANGYTF
j_gene: TRBJ1-2
d_gene: .
abundance: .
v_gene: TRBV5-1

CDR3nt: TGCGCCAGCAGCTCGACAGGGCGGACTGAAGCTTTCTTT
CDR3aa: CASSSTGRTEAFF
j_gene: TRBJ1-1
d_gene: TRBD1
abundance: .
v_gene: TRBV5-1

CDR3nt: TGTGCCAGCAGTTTAGAGGGGAGGGTTGGCGGCTACACCTTC
CDR3aa: CASSLEGRVGGYTF
j_gene: TRBJ1-2
d_gene: .
abundance: .
v_gene: TRBV28

CDR3nt: TGTGCCAGCAGCTCGCGGGGGCGGCAAATCTACGAGCAGTACTTC
CDR3aa: CASSSRGRQIYEQYF
j_gene: TRBJ2-7
d_gene: .
abundance: .
v_gene: TRBV7-8

CDR3nt: TGTGCCAGCAGCCCTCCCTACAGGGGTTACACTGAAGCTTTCTTT
CDR3aa: CASSPPYRGYTEAFF
j_gene: TRBJ1-1
d_gene: TRBD1
abundance: .
v_gene: TRBV7-8

CDR3nt: TGTGCCAGCAGCTCTCGAAATGGAGGAAATTCACCCCTCCACTTT
CDR3aa: CASSSRNGGNSPLHF
j_gene: TRBJ1-6
d_gene: .
abundance: .
v_gene: TRBV11-3

CDR3nt: TGCGCCAGCAGCTTACAGGGGGCGCGGGACACTGAAGCTTTCTTT
CDR3aa: CASSLQGARDTEAFF
j_gene: TRBJ1-1
d_gene: TRBD1
abundance: .
v_gene: TRBV5-1

CDR3nt: TGTGCCAGCAGCTTGGAACAGGGCCGTGGGTATGGCTACACCTTC
CDR3aa: CASSLEQGRGYGYTF
j_gene: TRBJ1-2
d_gene: .
abundance: .
v_gene: TRBV5-6

CDR3nt: TGTGCCAGCAGTTTCCCCGGGGATGAAGCTTTCTTT
CDR3aa: CASSFPGDEAFF
j_gene: TRBJ1-1
d_gene: .
abundance: .
v_gene: TRBV27

CDR3nt: TGCGCCAGCGGAGACCCTGGGGCAGTAAACACTGAAGCTTTCTTT
CDR3aa: CASGDPGAVNTEAFF
j_gene: TRBJ1-1
d_gene: .
abundance: .
v_gene: TRBV5-1

CDR3nt: TGTGCCAGCAGTTCAGGGAAGGAGACCCAGTACTTC
CDR3aa: CASSSGKETQYF
j_gene: TRBJ2-5
d_gene: .
abundance: once
v_gene: TRBV7-9

CDR3nt: TGCGCCAGCAGCTTGGAGCGCAGCACAGATACGCAGTATTTT
CDR3aa: CASSLERSTDTQYF
j_gene: TRBJ2-3
d_gene: .
abundance: .
v_gene: TRBV5-1

CDR3nt: TGCGCCAGCAGCCAAGGGCAGGGGGGCAATCAGCCCCAGCATTTT
CDR3aa: CASSQGQGGNQPQHF
j_gene: TRBJ1-5
d_gene: TRBD1
abundance: .
v_gene: TRBV4-3

CDR3nt: TGTGCCAGTAGTGCCCGGGACAGGGCTTATGGCTACACCTTC
CDR3aa: CASSARDRAYGYTF
j_gene: TRBJ1-2
d_gene: TRBD1
abundance: .
v_gene: TRBV19

CDR3nt: TGCGCCAGCAGCCCGCTTACCGGGACAGGGTCCTATGGCTACACCTTC
CDR3aa: CASSPLTGTGSYGYTF
j_gene: TRBJ1-2
d_gene: TRBD1
abundance: .
v_gene: TRBV5-1

CDR3nt: TGTGCCTGGAGTACAGGGGGTGATGAAAAACTGTTTTTT
CDR3aa: CAWSTGGDEKLFF
j_gene: TRBJ1-4
d_gene: TRBD1
abundance: .
v_gene: TRBV30

CDR3nt: TGTGCCAGCAGCCAACTAGCGGGGGGGCCAGATACGCAGTATTTT
CDR3aa: CASSQLAGGPDTQYF
j_gene: TRBJ2-3
d_gene: TRBD2
abundance: .
v_gene: TRBV4-2

CDR3nt: TGTGCCAGCAGTCGCTATGATAGCAATCAGCCCCAGCATTTT
CDR3aa: CASSRYDSNQPQHF
j_gene: TRBJ1-5
d_gene: .
abundance: .
v_gene: TRBV6-2/TRBV6-3

CDR3nt: TGCAGCGTTAGGGACAGCCTCAATCAGCCCCAGCATTTT
CDR3aa: CSVRDSLNQPQHF
j_gene: TRBJ1-5
d_gene: TRBD1
abundance: .
v_gene: TRBV29-1

CDR3nt: TGTGCCAGCAGTGAAGCGGCGGGAGGGGTGGAGACCCAGTACTTC
CDR3aa: CASSEAAGGVETQYF
j_gene: TRBJ2-5
d_gene: TRBD2
abundance: many
v_gene: TRBV2

CDR3nt: TGTGCCAGCAGCTCCCGACAGGGCACTGAAGCTTTCTTT
CDR3aa: CASSSRQGTEAFF
j_gene: TRBJ1-1
d_gene: TRBD1
abundance: .
v_gene: TRBV11-3

CDR3nt: TGTGCCAGCAGCTACTCCGGGGGGCGATCCTACAATGAGCAGTTCTTC
CDR3aa: CASSYSGGRSYNEQFF
j_gene: TRBJ2-1
d_gene: .
abundance: .
v_gene: TRBV11-3

CDR3nt: TGTGCCAGGATGGACAGGGCTTCTGGCTACACCTTC
CDR3aa: CARMDRASGYTF
j_gene: TRBJ1-2
d_gene: TRBD1
abundance: .
v_gene: TRBV19

CDR3nt: TGTGCCTGGGGGCGAGACAGGGGACGGGGGGAAAAACTGTTTTTT
CDR3aa: CAWGRDRGRGEKLFF
j_gene: TRBJ1-4
d_gene: TRBD1
abundance: .
v_gene: TRBV30

CDR3nt: TGCGCCAGCACCTTGGGACAGGGTGGCACCGGGGAGCTGTTTTTT
CDR3aa: CASTLGQGGTGELFF
j_gene: TRBJ2-2
d_gene: TRBD1
abundance: .
v_gene: TRBV5-1

CDR3nt: TGTGCCAGCCAACGGACTAGCACCTACAATGAGCAGTTCTTC
CDR3aa: CASQRTSTYNEQFF
j_gene: TRBJ2-1
d_gene: TRBD2
abundance: .
v_gene: TRBV11-3

CDR3nt: TGTGCCAGCAGCCATTCTAGCTATGGCTACACCTTC
CDR3aa: CASSHSSYGYTF
j_gene: TRBJ1-2
d_gene: .
abundance: once
v_gene: TRBV12-3/TRBV12-4